Sequencing of this T cell receptor (beta chain) was carried out in a study of cytomegalovirus exposure and HLA in healthy donors. Study as a whole: The approximately 100 million unique TCR beta sequences, from around 200 million T cells, were found by an earlier analysis.

PCR was performed using 60 Vbeta and 13 Jbeta primers. The repertoire was sequenced with immunoSEQ multiplex PCR; TCRdb's copy has only in-frame clones and lacks some. The sample lists around 78,000 clones; 72% were seen once. V was cut by 1 base and J by 1 base, with 13 bases left in between. Germline V gene lookup returns CDR1 MGHRA and CDR2 YSYEKL. The CDR3 loop spans 16 amino acids. Sequences were obtained from PBMCs. The rearrangement links TRBV4-1 to TRBJ1-2, with D perhaps matching TRBD1 (5 bases). The source of this sequence is a woman aged 35 to 49 in good health and CMV-seropositive. In nucleotides, the CDR3 is TGCGCCAGCAGCCAAGCAGGGTCTCCCTATAACTATGGCTACACCTTC. As protein: CASSQAGSPYNYGYTF.